The rows below give T cell receptor beta chains drawn from one sample of a study of vaccination and CD4 T cells after COVID-19. Their cognate antigens are unknown. Each CDR3 protein is one row after TCRdb ran MiXCR on the PCR reads. The sample records under 25,000 distinct CDR3 sequences, roughly two fifths being singletons. Sequencing was performed on CD4+ T cells from blood, cultured in vitro, taken after SARS-CoV-2 vaccination. These receptors were collected from a human donor who had recovered from COVID-19. Each CDR3 is given with its conserved first and last residue. D genes are given only for firm matches. Some rows have no size entry. The others give once, few or many, or a class for an expanded clone.

clone size: few; V gene: TRBV21-1; J gene: TRBJ2-2; D gene: .; CDR3 DNA: TGTGCCAGGGGGGAGGGGGACCCGAACACCGGGGAGCTGTTTTTT; CDR3 protein: CARGEGDPNTGELFF
clone size: .; V gene: TRBV6-5; J gene: TRBJ2-7; D gene: TRBD1; CDR3 DNA: TGTGCCAGCAGTTCCCAGTGGGACAGTGGTAGAGAGCAGTACTTC; CDR3 protein: CASSSQWDSGREQYF
clone size: .; V gene: TRBV18; J gene: TRBJ1-2; D gene: .; CDR3 DNA: TGTGCCAGCTCACCACTGGGCAATAGGTATGGCTACACCTTC; CDR3 protein: CASSPLGNRYGYTF
clone size: .; V gene: TRBV7-2; J gene: TRBJ1-5; D gene: .; CDR3 DNA: TGTGCCAGCAGCTCGACTTCGGGCGGCAATCAGCCCCAGCATTTT; CDR3 protein: CASSSTSGGNQPQHF
clone size: .; V gene: TRBV11-2; J gene: TRBJ2-7; D gene: TRBD1; CDR3 DNA: TGTGCCAGCAGCCCTGACAGGGGAGGTTTTTACGAGCAGTACTTC; CDR3 protein: CASSPDRGGFYEQYF
clone size: .; V gene: TRBV29-1; J gene: TRBJ1-2; D gene: .; CDR3 DNA: TGCAGCGTTGAAGAACAGGCAGGAACGGGAGGCTACACCTTC; CDR3 protein: CSVEEQAGTGGYTF
clone size: .; V gene: TRBV6-4; J gene: TRBJ2-2; D gene: TRBD2; CDR3 DNA: TGTGCCAGCCGGGGGGATTCGGACACCGGGGAGCTGTTTTTT; CDR3 protein: CASRGDSDTGELFF
clone size: .; V gene: TRBV6-5; J gene: TRBJ1-4; D gene: .; CDR3 DNA: TGTGCCAGCAGTTACCGGGACAATGAAAAACTGTTTTTT; CDR3 protein: CASSYRDNEKLFF
clone size: .; V gene: TRBV2; J gene: TRBJ1-2; D gene: .; CDR3 DNA: TGTGCCAGCAGGGAGACTCAGGGCCCATTAGAGGGCTGCACCTTC; CDR3 protein: CASRETQGPLEGCTF
clone size: .; V gene: TRBV20-1; J gene: TRBJ2-2; D gene: TRBD2; CDR3 DNA: TGCAGTGGCATGCACCCAGCGGGGGGAAACACCGGGGAGCTGTTTTTT; CDR3 protein: CSGMHPAGGNTGELFF
clone size: once; V gene: TRBV5-4; J gene: TRBJ2-7; D gene: .; CDR3 DNA: TGTGCCACCCACAGTGATCAGGAAGTTCCCGAGCAGTACTTC; CDR3 protein: CATHSDQEVPEQYF
clone size: .; V gene: TRBV7-9; J gene: TRBJ1-5; D gene: .; CDR3 DNA: TGTGCCAGCAGCTTAGGCGGGACTCAGCCCCAGCATTTT; CDR3 protein: CASSLGGTQPQHF
clone size: few; V gene: TRBV15; J gene: TRBJ1-5; D gene: .; CDR3 DNA: TGTGCCACCAGCAGAGATGGGGGGATTAGGGGCAATCAGCCCCAGCATTTT; CDR3 protein: CATSRDGGIRGNQPQHF
clone size: few; V gene: TRBV11-3; J gene: TRBJ2-1; D gene: .; CDR3 DNA: TGTGCCAGCAGCTTAGATCTTGGCGTGCCGGACAACACCAATGAGCAGTTCTTC; CDR3 protein: CASSLDLGVPDNTNEQFF
clone size: .; V gene: TRBV30; J gene: TRBJ2-3; D gene: .; CDR3 DNA: TGTGCCTGGAGTGTACGTGGCACAGATACGCAGTATTTT; CDR3 protein: CAWSVRGTDTQYF
clone size: .; V gene: TRBV25-1; J gene: TRBJ1-1; D gene: .; CDR3 DNA: TGTGCCAGCAGTGAAAACCGGGCCCCCACTGAAGCTTTCTTT; CDR3 protein: CASSENRAPTEAFF
clone size: .; V gene: TRBV28; J gene: TRBJ1-5; D gene: .; CDR3 DNA: TGTGCCAGCAGCTATCCGACCGTAACCCGCTCTGTTGCCCAGCATTTT; CDR3 protein: CASSYPTVTRSVAQHF
clone size: once; V gene: TRBV6-2/TRBV6-3; J gene: TRBJ2-5; D gene: .; CDR3 DNA: TGTGCCAGCAGCCGGGGGGAGACCCAGTACTTC; CDR3 protein: CASSRGETQYF
clone size: few; V gene: TRBV7-8; J gene: TRBJ2-3; D gene: TRBD1; CDR3 DNA: TGTGCCAGCAGCTTTGGACAGGGGGCAGATACGCAGTATTTT; CDR3 protein: CASSFGQGADTQYF
clone size: .; V gene: TRBV5-4; J gene: TRBJ2-5; D gene: .; CDR3 DNA: TGTGCCAGCAGCCGCGGACAAGAGACCCAGTACTTC; CDR3 protein: CASSRGQETQYF